This TCR beta chain came from a study of blood T cell repertoires in COVID-19 (TCRdb year 2020). Notes on the research overall: The collaborator samples originated in the United States, Italy and Spain and spanned the acute and convalescent phases of COVID-19. Where available, HLA class I and class II types were obtained from metadata supplied by the sample provider rather than from assay-based typing. The samples were drawn from the first 160 participants of the ongoing ImmuneRACE study and from some 1,300 subjects provided by 6 global collaborators. The material from the prospective study consisted of cDNA or gDNA derived from T cells, B-cell-depleted T cells, or PBMCs. Deeply sampled blood TCRbeta repertoires from subjects exposed to, actively infected with, or recovered from COVID-19 were included in the dataset. The repertoires were released in a freely available public database meant as a resource for research on the immune response to SARS-CoV-2. A de-identified subject ID, COVID-19 status, age in years and sex were almost always included in the sample metadata. Points the paper makes about the study in general: The amount of clinical and demographic metadata varied by source and participant and was provided uncurated.

A word on this clone: The antigen it binds to is not known. Per-base qualities were not stored, and no clone one base away is much larger.

The immunoSEQ Assay, a bias-controlled multiplex PCR, was used to amplify TCRbeta CDR3 regions from genomic DNA. The source study handled its data this way. Nucleated cell counts per sample were estimated from amplification of reference gene primers within the assay. To quantify the absolute abundance of each unique TCRbeta CDR3 rearrangement, sequence reads were collapsed and filtered. For each sample, productive Simpson clonality was calculated as the square root of Simpson's diversity index across productive rearrangements. TCRdb retrieved this table from immuneACCESS and kept in-frame rearrangements only. Not all clones are present; in checked studies, unresolved V genes account for under half, and no reason is known for the remainder. Clone size and V and J calls were adopted from that table, with D and trimming inferred from the DNA. This sample has about 170,000 clones in its table, and 92% of those were observed once. The top ten hold around 4.6% of the sample.

One collaborating source in Seattle enrolled patients while the patients were actively infected and followed the patients over time throughout the course of disease. The collaborating institutions used their own protocols to collect whole blood in K2EDTA tubes. For TCRbeta analysis, collaborator samples were shipped as frozen whole blood, as isolated PBMCs, or as DNA extracted from either sample type. As encoded in the germline V gene, CDR1 is SNHLY while CDR2 is FYNNEI. Relative to germline, V is 4 bases shorter and J is 1 base shorter, with 7 bases between their ends. The CDR3 spans 13 residues, from the cysteine through the phenylalanine. The kept DNA is CDR3 alone, 39 bases in frame from the first base.

In this chain, TRBV2 is recombined with TRBJ1-1, with the D gene not clear enough to name. This sequence originates from a young man with COVID-19, enrolled during active disease. The sequencing sample was made of peripheral blood. The DNA sequence follows: TGTGCCAGCAGTGTAGAATCGAACACTGAAGCTTTCTTT. Translated, this gives CASSVESNTEAFF.